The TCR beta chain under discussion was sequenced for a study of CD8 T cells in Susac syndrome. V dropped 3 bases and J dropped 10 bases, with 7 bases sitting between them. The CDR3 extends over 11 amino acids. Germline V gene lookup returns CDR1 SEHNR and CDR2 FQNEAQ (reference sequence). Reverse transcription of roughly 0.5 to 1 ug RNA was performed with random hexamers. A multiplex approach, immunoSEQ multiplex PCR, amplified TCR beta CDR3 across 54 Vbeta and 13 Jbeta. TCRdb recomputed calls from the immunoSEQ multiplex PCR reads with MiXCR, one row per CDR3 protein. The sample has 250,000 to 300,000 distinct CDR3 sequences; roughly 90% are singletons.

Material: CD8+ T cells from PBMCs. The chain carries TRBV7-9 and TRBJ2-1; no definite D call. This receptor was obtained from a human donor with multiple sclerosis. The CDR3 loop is CASSFGPEQFF. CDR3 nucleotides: TGTGCCAGCAGCTTCGGACCAGAGCAGTTCTTC.